This is a list of T cell receptor beta chains from one sample in a study of T cell responses to AZD1222 COVID-19 vaccine. Measured with immunoSEQ multiplex PCR; TCRdb has only the in-frame clones, and not every one. Of roughly 100,000 clones listed, 90% are singletons. The sample consisted of peripheral blood, taken on day 0 of AZD1222 vaccination. These TCRs come from an adult in good health. Each CDR3 is given without its conserved first and last residue. A D gene is named only where the DNA matches it firmly.

D,V,CDR3
.,TRBV4-2,ASSQEGSLSYEQY
.,TRBV28,ASSQQDNYGYT
.,TRBV10-3,AIHSRPWTEAF
TRBD1,TRBV29-1,SVEQGGGYT
.,TRBV7-2,ASSLGSVGRSLH
.,TRBV3-1/TRBV3-2,ASSQELKETQY
.,TRBV5-5,ASDYDTNQPQH
TRBD1,TRBV5-1,ASSLGTGGNQPQH
TRBD2,TRBV3-1/TRBV3-2,ASSQMGLAGPRNEQF
TRBD1,TRBV3-1/TRBV3-2,ASRRGQADFSGNTIY
TRBD1,TRBV25-1,ASSYGTGVLYGYT
.,TRBV5-4,ASSSLGRYT
.,TRBV6-5,ASSYSIGAKTEAF
.,TRBV7-6,ASSPGHSNTEAF
TRBD1,TRBV19,ASSLNRGHPEAF
.,TRBV9,ASSVRPGEKAF
.,TRBV7-9,ASSLGVQGAETQY
.,TRBV10-3,AISGTGSPLH
.,TRBV27,ASLAWNGGYT
.,TRBV28,ASSLTGTISNQPQH
.,TRBV5-8,ASSLRTDYGYT
TRBD1,TRBV5-4,ASSRGTGYNQPQH
.,TRBV28,ASSWLGSNYEQY
.,TRBV6-5,ASTLDGQSYGYT
TRBD1,TRBV19,ASRDRGIRYGYT
.,TRBV10-1,ASHNLDRDPIEIGEAF
.,TRBV30,AWSVTPPYEQY
.,TRBV9,ASSVGGAGSVYGYT
TRBD1,TRBV13,ASSPWDRESLDLGNTIY
.,TRBV28,ASSFSPSGQGQQETQY
TRBD1,TRBV4-1,ASSQYQGEGYT
.,TRBV5-1,ASSFEGPLYGYT
TRBD2,TRBV3-1/TRBV3-2,ASSHSGGGYNEQF
.,TRBV6-1,ASSDRDGGTGELF
.,TRBV30,AWSEAGDGYT
.,TRBV7-2,ASSLMRRGGANEQF
.,TRBV6-5,ASSTGPRFYEQY
TRBD2,TRBV7-9,ASSSGLAGYEQY
.,TRBV10-1,ASSEGTSGNTIY
.,TRBV3-1/TRBV3-2,ASSQEWQYNEQF
.,TRBV6-5,ASVREPQETQY
TRBD2,TRBV6-2/TRBV6-3,ASSHPGGTSGNTQY
.,TRBV27,ASSFTGSYEQY
TRBD2,TRBV7-9,ASSPGVGEGSGANVLT
.,TRBV14,ASRQGNYNSPLH
TRBD1,TRBV25-1,ASSADRGTYPLH
.,TRBV27,ASGGTTGYEQY
.,TRBV7-9,ASSFPGSGDSSYEQY
.,TRBV4-1,ASSQGGLSGNTIY
TRBD1,TRBV15,ATSRTPGQAKGPQH
.,TRBV7-7,ASSPVGGEKLF
TRBD1,TRBV6-2/TRBV6-3,ASSYLTGGNQPQH
.,TRBV18,ASSGGNYGYT
.,TRBV6-2/TRBV6-3,ASSRLDTSTDTQY
.,TRBV2,ASTSRDPRGALH
.,TRBV6-5,ASRRGSKYEQY
.,TRBV4-1,ASSQVPQGQYYEQY
.,TRBV7-6,ASSLAHINTEAF
.,TRBV3-1/TRBV3-2,ASSQDMSSGNTIY
.,TRBV25-1,ASSESPYYGYT